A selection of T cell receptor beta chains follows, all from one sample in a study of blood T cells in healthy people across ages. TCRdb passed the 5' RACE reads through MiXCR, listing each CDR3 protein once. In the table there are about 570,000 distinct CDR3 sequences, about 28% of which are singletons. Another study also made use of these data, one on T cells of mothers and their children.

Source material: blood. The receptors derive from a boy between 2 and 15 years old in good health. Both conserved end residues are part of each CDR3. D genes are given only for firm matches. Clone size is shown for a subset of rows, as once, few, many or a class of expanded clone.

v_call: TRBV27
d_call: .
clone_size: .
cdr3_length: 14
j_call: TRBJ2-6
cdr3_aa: CASSFRDPANVLTF
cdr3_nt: TGTGCCAGCAGTTTCCGGGACCCTGCCAACGTCCTGACTTTC

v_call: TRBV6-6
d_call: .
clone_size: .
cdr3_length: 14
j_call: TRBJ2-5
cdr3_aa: CASSGSGTVETQYF
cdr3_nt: TGTGCCAGCAGTGGCTCCGGGACTGTAGAGACCCAGTACTTC

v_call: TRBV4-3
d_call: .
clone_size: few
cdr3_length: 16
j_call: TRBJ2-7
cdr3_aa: CASSQDVLTRRYEQYF
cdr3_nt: TGCGCCAGCAGCCAAGATGTATTGACACGGAGATACGAGCAGTACTTC

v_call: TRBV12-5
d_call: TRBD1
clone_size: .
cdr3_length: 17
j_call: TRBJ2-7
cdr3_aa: CASGLEGQFSNLGEQYF
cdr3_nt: TGTGCTAGTGGTTTGGAGGGACAGTTCTCGAATTTGGGCGAGCAGTACTTC

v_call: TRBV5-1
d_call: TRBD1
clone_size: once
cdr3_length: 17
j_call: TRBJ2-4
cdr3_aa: CASSLGQGPGTENIQYF
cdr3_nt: TGCGCCAGCAGCTTGGGACAGGGGCCAGGGACCGAAAACATTCAGTACTTC

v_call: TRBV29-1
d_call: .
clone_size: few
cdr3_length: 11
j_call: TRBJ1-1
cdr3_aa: CSVGRGAEAFF
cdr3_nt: TGCAGCGTTGGAAGGGGCGCTGAAGCTTTCTTT

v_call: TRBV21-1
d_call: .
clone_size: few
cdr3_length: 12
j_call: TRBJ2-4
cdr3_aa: CASRSGKNIQYF
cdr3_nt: TGTGCCAGCAGGTCAGGGAAAAACATTCAGTACTTC

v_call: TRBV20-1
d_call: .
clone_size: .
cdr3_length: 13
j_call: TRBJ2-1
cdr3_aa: CSASLLTFNEQFF
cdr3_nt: TGCAGTGCTAGTCTTTTGACCTTCAATGAGCAGTTCTTC

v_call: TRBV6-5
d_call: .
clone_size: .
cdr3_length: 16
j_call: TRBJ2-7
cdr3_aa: CASSYAPLSISYEQYF
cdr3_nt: TGTGCCAGCAGTTACGCACCTCTATCGATTTCCTACGAGCAGTACTTC

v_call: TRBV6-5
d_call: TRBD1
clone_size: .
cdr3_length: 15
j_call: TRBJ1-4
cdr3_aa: CASSSGGPTNEKLFF
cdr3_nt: TGTGCCAGCAGTTCAGGGGGTCCAACTAATGAAAAACTGTTTTTT

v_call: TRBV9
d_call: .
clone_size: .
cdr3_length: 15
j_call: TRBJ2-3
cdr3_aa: CASSYQGDDTDTQYF
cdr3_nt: TGTGCCAGCAGCTACCAAGGGGACGACACAGATACGCAGTATTTT

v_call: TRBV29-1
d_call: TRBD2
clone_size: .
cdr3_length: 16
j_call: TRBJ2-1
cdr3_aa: CSVGGLAGSIYNEQFF
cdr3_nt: TGCAGCGTTGGGGGACTAGCGGGAAGTATCTACAATGAGCAGTTCTTT

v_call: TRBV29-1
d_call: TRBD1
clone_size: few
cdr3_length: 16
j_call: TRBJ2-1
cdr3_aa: CSVRGRQGEGNNEQFF
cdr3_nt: TGCAGCGTGAGGGGGCGACAGGGGGAGGGCAACAATGAGCAGTTCTTC

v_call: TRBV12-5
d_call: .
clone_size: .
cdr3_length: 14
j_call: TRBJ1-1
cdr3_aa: CASGLPIRGERTFF
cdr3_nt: TGTGCTAGTGGTTTGCCCATCCGGGGGGAGAGAACTTTCTTT

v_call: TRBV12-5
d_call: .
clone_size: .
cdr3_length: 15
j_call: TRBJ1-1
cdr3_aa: CASGLKSIGEAEAFF
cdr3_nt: TGTGCTAGTGGTTTGAAATCAATCGGGGAGGCTGAAGCTTTCTTT

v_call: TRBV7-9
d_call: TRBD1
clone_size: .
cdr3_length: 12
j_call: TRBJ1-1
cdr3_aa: CASSHGQGEAFF
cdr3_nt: TGTGCCAGCAGCCATGGACAGGGCGAAGCTTTCTTT

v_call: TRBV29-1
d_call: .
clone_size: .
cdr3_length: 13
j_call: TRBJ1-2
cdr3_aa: CSVEPGVRSLYTF
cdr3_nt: TGCAGCGTTGAGCCGGGAGTAAGGTCACTCTACACCTTC

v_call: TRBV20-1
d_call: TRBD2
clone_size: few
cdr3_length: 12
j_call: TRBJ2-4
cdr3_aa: CSARGGGNIQYF
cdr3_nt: TGCAGTGCTAGGGGCGGGGGAAACATTCAGTACTTC

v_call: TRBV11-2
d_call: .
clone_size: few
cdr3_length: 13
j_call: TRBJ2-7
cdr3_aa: CASSPPWPYEQYF
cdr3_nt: TGTGCCAGCAGCCCGCCCTGGCCCTACGAGCAGTACTTC

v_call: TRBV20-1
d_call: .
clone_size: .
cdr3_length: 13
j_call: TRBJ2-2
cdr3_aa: CSACHENTGELFF
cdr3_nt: TGCAGTGCTTGTCACGAGAACACCGGGGAGCTGTTTTTT

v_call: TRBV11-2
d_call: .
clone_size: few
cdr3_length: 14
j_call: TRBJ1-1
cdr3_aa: CASSNGVSNTEAFF
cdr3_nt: TGTGCCAGCAGCAATGGGGTCTCGAACACTGAAGCTTTCTTT

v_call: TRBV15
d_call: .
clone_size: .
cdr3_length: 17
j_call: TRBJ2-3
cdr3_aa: CATSRGGARGGEDTQYF
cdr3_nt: TGTGCCACCAGCAGAGGGGGCGCGAGGGGGGGAGAAGATACGCAGTATTTT

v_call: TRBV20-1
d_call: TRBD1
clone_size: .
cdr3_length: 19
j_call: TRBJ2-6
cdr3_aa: CSARGSQDRGVSGANVLTF
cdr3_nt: TGCAGTGCTAGAGGAAGCCAGGACAGGGGTGTGTCTGGGGCCAACGTCCTGACTTTC

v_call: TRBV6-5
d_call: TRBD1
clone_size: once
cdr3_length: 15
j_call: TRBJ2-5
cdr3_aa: CASSYSTGVGETQYF
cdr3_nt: TGTGCCAGCAGTTACTCGACAGGGGTTGGGGAGACCCAGTACTTC

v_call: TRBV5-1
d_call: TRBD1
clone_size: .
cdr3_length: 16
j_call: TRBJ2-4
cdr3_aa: CASSLVAGGAKNIQYF
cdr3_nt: TGCGCCAGCAGCTTGGTGGCAGGGGGAGCCAAAAACATTCAGTACTTC

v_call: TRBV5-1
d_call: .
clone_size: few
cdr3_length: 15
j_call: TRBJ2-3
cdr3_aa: CASSLVADRTDTQYF
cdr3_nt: TGCGCCAGCAGCTTGGTGGCGGATCGCACAGATACGCAGTATTTT

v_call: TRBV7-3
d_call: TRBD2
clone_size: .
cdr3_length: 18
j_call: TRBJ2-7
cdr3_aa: CASSLNPGTSGATYEQYF
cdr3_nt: TGTGCCAGCAGCTTAAATCCCGGGACTAGCGGCGCAACCTACGAGCAGTACTTC

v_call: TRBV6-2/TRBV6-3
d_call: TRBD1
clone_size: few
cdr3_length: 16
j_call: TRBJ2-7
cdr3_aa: CASSYSRGTGDYEQYF
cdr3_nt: TGTGCCAGCAGTTACTCGAGGGGTACAGGGGACTACGAGCAGTACTTC

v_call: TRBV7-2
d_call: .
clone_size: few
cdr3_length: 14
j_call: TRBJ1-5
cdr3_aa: CASSGRRGGQPQHF
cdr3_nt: TGTGCCAGCAGCGGTCGAAGGGGCGGACAGCCCCAGCATTTT

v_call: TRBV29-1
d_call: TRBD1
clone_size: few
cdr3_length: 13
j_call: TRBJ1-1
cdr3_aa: CSVKDRGGTEAFF
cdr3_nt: TGCAGCGTTAAAGACAGGGGTGGCACTGAAGCTTTCTTT

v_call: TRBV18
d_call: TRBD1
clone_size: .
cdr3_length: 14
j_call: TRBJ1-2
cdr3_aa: CASSRGTGPDGYTF
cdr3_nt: TGTGCCAGCTCACGGGGGACAGGGCCGGATGGCTACACCTTC

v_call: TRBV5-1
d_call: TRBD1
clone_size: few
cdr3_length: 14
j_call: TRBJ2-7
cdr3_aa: CASSIGQGLYEQYF
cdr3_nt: TGCGCCAGCAGCATAGGACAGGGGCTTTACGAGCAGTACTTC

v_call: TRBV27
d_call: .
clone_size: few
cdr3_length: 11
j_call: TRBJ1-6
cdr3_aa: CASGPKSPLHF
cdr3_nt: TGTGCCAGCGGCCCGAAGTCACCCCTCCACTTT

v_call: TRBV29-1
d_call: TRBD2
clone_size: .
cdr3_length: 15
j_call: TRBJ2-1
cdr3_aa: CSVSPTSGYYNEQFF
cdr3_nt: TGCAGCGTCTCCCCAACTAGCGGATATTACAATGAGCAGTTCTTC

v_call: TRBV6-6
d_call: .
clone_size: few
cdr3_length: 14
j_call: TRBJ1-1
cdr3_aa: CASSYQGPNTEAFF
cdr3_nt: TGTGCCAGCAGTTACCAGGGTCCGAACACTGAAGCTTTCTTT

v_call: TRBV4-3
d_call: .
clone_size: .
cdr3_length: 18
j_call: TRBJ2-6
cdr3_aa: CASSQARGQRSGANVLTF
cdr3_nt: TGCGCCAGCAGCCAAGCGCGAGGACAGAGGTCTGGGGCCAACGTCCTGACTTTC

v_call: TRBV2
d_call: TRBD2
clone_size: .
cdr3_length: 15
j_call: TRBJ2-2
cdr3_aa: CASKSSGTNTGELFF
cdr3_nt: TGTGCCAGCAAGTCCAGCGGGACGAACACCGGGGAGCTGTTTTTT

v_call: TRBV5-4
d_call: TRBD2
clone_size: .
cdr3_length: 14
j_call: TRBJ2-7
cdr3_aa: CASSFGTSGVEQYF
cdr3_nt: TGTGCCAGCAGCTTCGGGACTAGCGGGGTCGAGCAGTACTTC

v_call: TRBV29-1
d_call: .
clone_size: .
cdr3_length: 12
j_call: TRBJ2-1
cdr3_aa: CSVAALRDEQFF
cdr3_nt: TGCAGCGTTGCCGCCTTGAGGGATGAGCAGTTCTTC

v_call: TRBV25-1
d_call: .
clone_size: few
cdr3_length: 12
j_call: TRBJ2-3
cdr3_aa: CASSESADTQYF
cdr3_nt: TGTGCCAGCAGTGAATCGGCAGATACGCAGTATTTT

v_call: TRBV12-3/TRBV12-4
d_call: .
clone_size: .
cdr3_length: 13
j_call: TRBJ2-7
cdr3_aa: CASSLSWEIEQYF
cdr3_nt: TGTGCCAGCAGTTTATCGTGGGAGATCGAGCAGTACTTC

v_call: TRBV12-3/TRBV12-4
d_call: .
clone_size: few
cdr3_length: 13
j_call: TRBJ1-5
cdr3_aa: CASSVIDSQPQHF
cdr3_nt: TGTGCCAGCAGCGTTATTGACAGTCAGCCCCAGCATTTT

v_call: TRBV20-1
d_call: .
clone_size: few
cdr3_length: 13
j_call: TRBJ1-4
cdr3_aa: CSAIRDRDEKLFF
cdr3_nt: TGCAGTGCCATCCGGGACCGGGATGAAAAACTGTTTTTT

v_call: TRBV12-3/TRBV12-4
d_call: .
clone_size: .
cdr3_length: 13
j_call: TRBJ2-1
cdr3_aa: CASSSRVLEEQFF
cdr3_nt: TGTGCCAGCAGTTCCAGGGTTTTGGAGGAGCAGTTCTTC

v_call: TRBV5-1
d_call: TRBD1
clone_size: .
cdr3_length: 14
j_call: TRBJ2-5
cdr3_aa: CASSLGQGDETQYF
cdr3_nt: TGCGCCAGCAGCTTGGGACAGGGAGACGAGACCCAGTACTTC

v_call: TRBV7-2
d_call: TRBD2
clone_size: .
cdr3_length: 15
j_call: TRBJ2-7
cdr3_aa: CASSLDGLAGYEQYF
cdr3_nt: TGTGCCAGCAGCTTAGACGGACTAGCGGGCTACGAGCAGTACTTC

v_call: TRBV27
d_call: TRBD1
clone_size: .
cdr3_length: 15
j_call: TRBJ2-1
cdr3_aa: CASRTGTGTNNEQFF
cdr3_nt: TGTGCCAGCAGAACCGGGACAGGGACCAACAATGAGCAGTTCTTC

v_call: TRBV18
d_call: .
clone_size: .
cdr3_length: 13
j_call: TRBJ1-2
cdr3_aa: CASSQKYNYGYTF
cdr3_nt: TGTGCCAGCTCACAGAAATATAACTATGGCTACACCTTC

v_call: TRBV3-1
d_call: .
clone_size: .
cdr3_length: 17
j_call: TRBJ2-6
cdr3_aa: CASSQEMGYSGANVLTF
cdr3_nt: TGTGCCAGCAGCCAAGAGATGGGCTACTCTGGGGCCAACGTCCTGACTTTC

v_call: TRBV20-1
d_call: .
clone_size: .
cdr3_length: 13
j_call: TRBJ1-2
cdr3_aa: CSARESDIYGYTF
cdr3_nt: TGCAGTGCTAGAGAGTCAGACATCTATGGCTACACCTTC

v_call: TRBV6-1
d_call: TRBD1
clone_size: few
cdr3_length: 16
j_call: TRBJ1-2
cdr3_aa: CASSIGQGTINYGYTF
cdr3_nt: TGTGCCAGCAGTATTGGACAGGGAACGATTAACTATGGCTACACCTTC